One and the same sample provided the 30 T cell receptor beta chains below, sequenced in a study of blood T cell repertoires in COVID-19. Repertoires were generated with immunoSEQ multiplex PCR, while TCRdb's copy carries only in-frame clones and drops some. The table shows about 160,000 clones, with about four fifths occurring only once. The sequencing input was peripheral blood. These receptors were taken from a middle-aged man who had recovered from COVID-19.

The chain joins TRBV14 to TRBJ1-3, with D possibly TRBD1 on 6 matching bases. The CDR3 spans 18 residues. CDR1 is SGHDN, CDR2 FVKESK, per germline. V lost 0 bases, J lost 0 bases, and 15 bases lay in between. CDR3 nucleotide sequence: TGTGCCAGCAGCCAAGAACCGGGACACCGGAGCTCTGGAAACACCATATATTTT. This gives the protein CASSQEPGHRSSGNTIYF.

The rearrangement links TRBV27 to TRBJ2-7, with TRBD1 as a possible D gene (6 bases). Germline V gives CDR1 MNHEY, CDR2 SMNVEV (reference sequence). This CDR3 is built from 15 residues. V lost 6 bases, J lost 0 bases, and 15 bases lay in between. The CDR3 bases are TGTGCCAGCAGAGCCGACAGGACCTTCTCCTACGAGCAGTACTTC. It encodes CASRADRTFSYEQYF.

The V and J genes are TRBV2 and TRBJ1-1; 8 nucleotides line up with TRBD1. CDR3 length equals 14 residues. Germline CDR1 is SNHLY and CDR2 is FYNNEI. The junction had 6 bases not matched to a gene; V was cut back by 6 bases and J by 3 bases. The CDR3 reads CASSPTGEYTEAFF. The CDR3 nucleotides are TGTGCCAGCAGCCCGACAGGGGAGTACACTGAAGCTTTCTTT.

This clone was seen more than once but under ten times. The V and J genes are TRBV12-5 and TRBJ2-1, with TRBD2 as a possible D gene (5 bases). This CDR3 has 13 residues. V was pared by 5 bases and J by 9 bases, with 14 bases between. From germline, CDR1 is LGHNT and CDR2 FRNRAP. This chain's CDR3 is CASGMSGVREQFF. Written as DNA, the CDR3 is TGTGCTAGTGGTATGTCCGGGGTCCGTGAGCAGTTCTTC.

This sequence joins TRBV15 and TRBJ1-2, with 9 bases that match TRBD1. With 6 bases clipped from V and 7 bases from J, the junction kept 9 bases outside the gene matches. Germline V gives CDR1 LNHNV, CDR2 YYDKDF (reference sequence). This CDR3 is built from 14 residues. Written as DNA, the CDR3 is TGTGCCACCAGGGGGACAGGGAAGGGCCCTGGCTACACCTTC. Translated: CATRGTGKGPGYTF.

The chain combines TRBV28 with TRBJ2-5, with TRBD1 matching over 9 bases. This CDR3 has 14 residues. The germline CDR1 and CDR2 sequences are MDHEN and SYDVKM. Losses at the gene ends were 5 bases for V and 7 bases for J; bases not matched to a gene: 8. CDR3 nucleotide sequence: TGTGCCAGCAGTCCATCGGACAGGGGAAGGACCCAGTACTTC. This sequence encodes CASSPSDRGRTQYF.

The V and J genes are TRBV30 and TRBJ2-7, with TRBD2 matching 7 bases. Germline V gives CDR1 GTSNPN, CDR2 SVGIG (reference sequence). V dropped 8 bases and J dropped 4; count of bases not matched to a gene: 5. The CDR3 runs to 11 residues. CDR3 in amino acids: CATQRGYEQYF. CDR3 bases: TGTGCCACGCAGCGGGGTTACGAGCAGTACTTC.

J is TRBJ2-7 and V is TRBV27, with D tentatively TRBD1 (6 bases). The CDR3 is made up of 12 amino acids. Germline loops: CDR1 MNHEY, CDR2 SMNVEV (reference sequence). The germline V and J ends were trimmed by 5 bases and 6 bases, with 11 bases remaining between them. The CDR3 protein is CASSTQGSEQYF. The CDR3, as DNA: TGTGCCAGCAGTACACAGGGATCCGAGCAGTACTTC.

The gene calls are TRBV30 and TRBJ1-5; D is perhaps TRBD1 (5 bases). The V and J ends lost 5 bases and 2 bases respectively, with 19 bases between them. Germline-derived CDR1 and CDR2 are GTSNPN and SVGIG (reference sequence). There are 16 residues in the CDR3. Written as DNA, the CDR3 is TGTGCCTGGTCCACGGGACTTTTACGCGGCAATCAGCCCCAGCATTTT. It is translated as CAWSTGLLRGNQPQHF.

This sequence joins TRBV6-2 or TRBV6-3 and TRBJ1-1, with a tentative D call TRBD1 (5 bases). CDR1 MNHEY and CDR2 SVGEGT come from the germline V gene. This CDR3 region has 14 residues. Trimming shortened V by 2 bases and J by 2 bases, and 9 bases separated the two germline ends. The CDR3 loop is CASSYLQGNTEAFF. Written as DNA, the CDR3 is TGTGCCAGCAGTTACCTGCAGGGAAACACTGAAGCTTTCTTT.

DNA for the CDR3: TGTGCCAGTAGCACGTCGGTTGTGGGGTCGGGAGTGCACACTGAAGCTTTCTTT. Protein: CASSTSVVGSGVHTEAFF. The chain joins TRBV19 to TRBJ1-1; D gene ambiguous. This CDR3 comprises 18 residues. With 6 bases removed from V and 3 bases from J, the gap between germline ends came to 26 bases. CDR1 is LNHDA, CDR2 SQIVND, per germline (reference sequence).

This clone was seen a handful of times. This sequence joins TRBV11-3 and TRBJ2-3, with 7 bases that match TRBD1. V shed 2 bases and J 11 bases; nucleotides not matched to a gene: 4. This CDR3 comprises 12 residues. The germline CDR1 and CDR2 sequences are SGHNT and YENEEA. The CDR3 DNA reads TGTGCCAGCAGCTTAAGCCGGGACAGGCAGTATTTT. It is translated as CASSLSRDRQYF.

The V gene is TRBV29-1, the J gene TRBJ2-4, with 8 bases identical to TRBD1. V lost 4 bases, J lost 3 bases, and 8 bases stayed unmatched. The CDR3 sequence is 15 residues long. The germline CDR1 and CDR2 sequences are SQVTM and ANQGSEA. Written as DNA, the CDR3 is TGCAGCGTTGTCCGGCAGGGGGCGAGCAAAAACATTCAGTACTTC. Amino acid sequence: CSVVRQGASKNIQYF.

The genes are TRBV7-3 and TRBJ2-2; D is unresolved. This CDR3 contains 12 residues. Germline V gene data show CDR1 as SGHTA and CDR2 as FQGTGA. V dropped 6 bases and J dropped 2 bases, with 4 bases sitting between them. The CDR3 loop is CASRGNTGELFF. The CDR3 DNA sequence: TGTGCCAGCAGGGGCAACACCGGGGAGCTGTTTTTT.

This clone was observed a single time. This chain uses TRBV3-1 (or the pseudogene TRBV3-2) with TRBJ2-3; 7 nucleotides agree with TRBD1. CDR3 length: 14 residues. Per the germline V gene, CDR1 is LGHDT and CDR2 is YNNKEL (reference sequence). J gave up 11 bases and V 5 bases, and 13 bases lay outside the gene matches. The CDR3 bases are TGTGCCAGCAGCGGGGGACAGTTTTTGGAAGGGCAGTATTTT. Amino acids: CASSGGQFLEGQYF.

This chain uses TRBV27 with TRBJ2-5; TRBD2 aligns across 8 bases. The CDR3 has 15 amino acids. Unmatched junction bases numbered 9, after V lost 8 bases and J lost 1 base. The germline V gene encodes CDR1 MNHEY and CDR2 SMNVEV (reference sequence). DNA of the CDR3: TGTGCCAGCTCTAGGGCTAGCGGGTTCCAAGAGACCCAGTACTTC. As protein: CASSRASGFQETQYF.

This chain connects TRBV7-9 to TRBJ2-7; 10 bases fit TRBD2. V shed 3 bases and J 4 bases; nucleotides not matched to a gene: 15. The germline V gene encodes CDR1 SEHNR and CDR2 FQNEAQ (reference sequence). The CDR3 loop spans 18 amino acids. The CDR3 DNA is TGTGCCAGCAGCTTCGGACTAGCGGACCTCATCTTCATTTACGAGCAGTACTTC. Translated, it gives CASSFGLADLIFIYEQYF.

This chain joins TRBV30 and TRBJ2-7; TRBD1 agrees at 7 bases. In germline, CDR1 is GTSNPN, CDR2 SVGIG (reference sequence). V was pared by 1 base and J by 6 bases, with 9 bases of the junction left unmatched. This CDR3 contains 14 residues. CDR3 nucleotide sequence: TGTGCCTGGAGTGCGACGGGACAGAGTGGCGAGCAGTACTTC. Translating gives CAWSATGQSGEQYF.

J is TRBJ2-5 and V is TRBV11-3; D gene uncertain. The CDR3 sequence is 12 residues long. Germline V lookup: CDR1 SGHNT, CDR2 YENEEA. Trimming took off 1 base at V and 5 bases at J, with 5 bases between the two ends. The CDR3 nucleotides are TGTGCCAGCAGCTTAGTGCAGGAGACCCAGTACTTC. This gives the protein CASSLVQETQYF.

The chain uses TRBV28 and TRBJ1-4, with a possible D match to TRBD1 (5 bases). This CDR3 spans 15 amino acids. V was cut by 3 bases and J by 8 bases, with 16 bases left in between. Germline V gives CDR1 MDHEN, CDR2 SYDVKM. The CDR3 protein is CASSLGGQGEEKLFF. CDR3 nucleotides: TGTGCCAGCAGTTTGGGAGGGCAGGGTGAGGAAAAACTGTTTTTT. The full variable domain, rest sourced from reference TRBV28 and TRBJ1-4, is DVKVTQSSRYLVKRTGEKVFLECVQDMDHENMFWYRQDPGLGLRLIYFSYDVKMKEKGDIPEGYSVSREKKERFSLILESASTNQTSMYLCASSLGGQGEEKLFFGSGTQLSVL.

The rearrangement links TRBV5-4 to TRBJ2-6, with D perhaps TRBD1 (6 bases). Trimming pared 4 bases from V and 0 bases from J, leaving 11 bases between. CDR3 length equals 16 residues. Germline V gene sequence: CDR1 SGHNT, CDR2 YYREEE (reference sequence). CDR3 sequence: CASSSRTDSGANVLTF. The CDR3 DNA is TGTGCCAGCAGCAGTCGGACAGACTCTGGGGCCAACGTCCTGACTTTC.

The chain carries TRBV19 and TRBJ2-7; TRBD1 matches 8 bases. The germline gives CDR1 LNHDA, CDR2 SQIVND (reference sequence). After removal of 7 bases from V and 2 bases from J, the junction contained 1 base not matched to a gene. This CDR3 has 12 residues. CDR3 amino acids: CASMGQAYEQYF. DNA for the CDR3: TGTGCCAGTATGGGACAGGCCTACGAGCAGTACTTC.

This clone was seen more than once but under ten times. V and J are TRBV28 and TRBJ1-3, with D possibly being TRBD1 (5 bases). The CDR3 has 14 residues. The germline CDR1 and CDR2 sequences are MDHEN and SYDVKM. V lost 3 bases to trimming and J lost 3 bases, with 9 bases between them. The CDR3 reads CASSFEQGGNTIYF. The DNA of the CDR3 is TGTGCCAGCAGTTTCGAGCAGGGTGGAAACACCATATATTTT.

The CDR3 DNA sequence: TGCGCCAGCAGCGCACAGGGTAGCCGAATCTCTGGAAACACCATATATTTT. Residues: CASSAQGSRISGNTIYF. This chain joins TRBV4-3 and TRBJ1-3; D may be TRBD1 (6 bases). The CDR3 consists of 17 residues. The germline V gene encodes CDR1 LGHNA and CDR2 YSLEER. The V and J ends lost 5 bases and 0 bases respectively, with 17 bases between them.

The chain couples TRBV5-4 to TRBJ2-3; no reliable D call. This CDR3 spans 15 amino acids. V lost 1 base and J lost 2, with 11 bases in between. The germline gives CDR1 SGHNT, CDR2 YYREEE (reference sequence). Written as DNA, the CDR3 is TGTGCCAGCAGCTTGCCTTCCCCCCTCACAGATACGCAGTATTTT. This translates into CASSLPSPLTDTQYF.

The rearrangement joins TRBV6-5 to TRBJ1-2, with D tentatively TRBD1 (6 bases). Germline V gene data show CDR1 as MNHEY and CDR2 as SVGAGI. V dropped 6 bases and J dropped 3 bases, with 17 bases sitting between them. This CDR3 spans 15 amino acids. For the CDR3, the DNA is TGTGCCAGCAGGGCCAACTTACAGGGTCACTATGGCTACACCTTC. It encodes CASRANLQGHYGYTF.

This chain uses TRBV4-1 with TRBJ2-1, with 10 nucleotides matching TRBD1. Germline CDR1 is MGHRA and CDR2 is YSYEKL. The CDR3 totals 13 residues. With 6 bases clipped from V and 5 bases from J, the junction kept 1 base outside the gene matches. CDR3 nucleotide sequence: TGCGCCAGCAGGGGGACAGGGGACAATGAGCAGTTCTTC. Residues: CASRGTGDNEQFF.

V is TRBV27 and J is TRBJ2-2, with no clear D. Germline-derived CDR1 and CDR2 are MNHEY and SMNVEV (reference sequence). The CDR3 has 12 residues. V shed 3 bases and J shed 4 bases, with 3 bases lying between them. The CDR3 region is CASSFLTGELFF. The CDR3 DNA is TGTGCCAGCAGTTTCCTCACCGGGGAGCTGTTTTTT.

V and J are TRBV6-5 and TRBJ2-7; the D gene is possibly TRBD2 (5 bases). The V and J ends lost 6 bases and 0 bases respectively, with 12 bases between them. The germline V gene has CDR1 MNHEY and CDR2 SVGAGI. The CDR3 is 14 residues long. CDR3 loop: CASSDPGISYEQYF. The DNA for the CDR3 is TGTGCCAGCAGCGATCCGGGGATCTCCTACGAGCAGTACTTC.

The CDR3 DNA follows: TGTGCCAGCAGCCAAGGACAGGGGCAGTTTGGCTACACCTTC. The encoded protein is CASSQGQGQFGYTF. The V and J genes are TRBV4-2 and TRBJ1-2; 8 positions agree with TRBD1. Germline CDR1 reads LGHNA; CDR2 reads YNFKEQ. V shed 1 base and J 7 bases; nucleotides not matched to a gene: 5. The CDR3 has 14 amino acids.